Listed below are T cell receptor delta chains from one sample, sequenced in a study of gamma-delta chains in newborns, infants, children. TCRdb reanalyzed the reads using CATT. The sample lists several thousand delta-chain clones, about 39% occurring once. Sequences were obtained from blood. Receptor source: a child who received the measles vaccine. Both conserved end residues are part of each CDR3. The D gene is left open where the match is weak. Clone size is shown for a subset of rows, as once, few, many or a class of expanded clone.

D: -
J: TRDJ1
size: -
V: TRDV1
CDR3: CALGELGGRPYTDKLIF
DNA: TGTGCTCTTGGGGAACTCGGGGGACGACCGTACACCGATAAACTCATCTTT

D: -
J: TRDJ1
size: few
V: TRDV1
CDR3: CALGERTRSGMELIF
DNA: TGTGCTCTTGGGGAACGGACGCGATCGGGGATGGAACTCATCTTT

D: TRDD3
J: TRDJ1
size: -
V: TRDV1
CDR3: CALGEVAPGGILPTDKLIF
DNA: TGTGCTCTTGGGGAAGTTGCCCCTGGGGGGATACTACCCACCGATAAACTCATCTTT

D: TRDD3
J: TRDJ1
size: -
V: TRDV3
CDR3: CAFNGFLRPQDGGYADKLIF
DNA: TGTGCCTTTAACGGATTCCTACGCCCTCAAGATGGGGGATACGCCGATAAACTCATCTTT

D: TRDD3
J: TRDJ3
size: medium-sized
V: TRDV2
CDR3: CACDTYWGIRDTWDTRQMFF
DNA: TGTGCCTGTGACACTTACTGGGGGATACGGGACACCTGGGACACCCGACAGATGTTTTTC

D: TRDD3
J: TRDJ3
size: -
V: TRDV2
CDR3: CACDTKRFLGGTGGYLWDTRQMFF
DNA: TGTGCCTGTGACACCAAGAGATTCCTTGGTGGAACTGGGGGATACCTCTGGGACACCCGACAGATGTTTTTC

D: -
J: TRDJ1
size: few
V: TRDV1
CDR3: CALGELPGGPGNTDKLIF
DNA: TGTGCTCTTGGGGAACTTCCAGGGGGGCCCGGGAACACCGATAAACTCATCTTT

D: TRDD3
J: TRDJ1
size: -
V: TRDV2
CDR3: CARVPVPPRLGDTSDKLIF
DNA: TGTGCCCGTGTTCCCGTACCACCCCGACTGGGGGATACCTCCGATAAACTCATCTTT

D: TRDD3
J: TRDJ1
size: -
V: TRDV3
CDR3: CAGSNTFLWGIRVPYTDKLIF
DNA: TGTGCCGGTTCTAACACCTTTCTCTGGGGGATACGCGTTCCGTACACCGATAAACTCATCTTT

D: -
J: TRDJ1
size: -
V: TRAV29/DV5
CDR3: CAASVFSRTGSPPGVGDKLIF
DNA: TGTGCAGCAAGCGTTTTTTCCCGGACAGGATCCCCTCCCGGGGTGGGCGATAAACTCATCTTT

D: -
J: TRDJ1
size: -
V: TRDV2
CDR3: CACDTWGMDKLIF
DNA: TGTGCCTGTGACACCTGGGGTATGGATAAACTCATTTTT

D: -
J: TRDJ1
size: -
V: TRDV3
CDR3: CAFELRPSPLLLGSDTDKLIF
DNA: TGTGCCTTCGAACTTCGTCCTTCCCCTCTTTTACTGGGGTCAGACACCGATAAACTCATCTTT

D: TRDD3
J: TRDJ1
size: -
V: TRDV1
CDR3: CALGELHTSYELLGDRGSTDKLIF
DNA: TGTGCTCTTGGGGAACTTCACACTTCCTACGAGTTACTGGGGGATAGGGGGAGCACCGATAAACTCATCTTT

D: TRDD3
J: TRDJ1
size: -
V: TRDV1
CDR3: CALGGNLRRAGGYTDKLIF
DNA: TGTGCTCTTGGGGGAAACCTACGGAGAGCTGGGGGGTACACCGATAAACTCATCTTT

D: TRDD3
J: TRDJ1
size: -
V: TRDV1
CDR3: CALGPGGPYTDKLIF
DNA: TGTGCTCTTGGGCCTGGGGGCCCGTACACCGATAAACTCATCTTT

D: -
J: TRDJ1
size: -
V: TRDV1
CDR3: CALGESKIPTPFLQLLGGWPGEADKLIF
DNA: TGTGCTCTTGGGGAATCCAAAATCCCCACACCCTTCCTTCAATTACTGGGGGGATGGCCCGGGGAGGCCGATAAACTCATCTTT

D: -
J: TRDJ1
size: -
V: TRDV1
CDR3: CALGERESPTRGTSETDKLIF
DNA: TGTGCTCTTGGGGAAAGGGAGAGTCCTACCCGGGGGACATCTGAGACCGATAAACTCATCTTT

D: TRDD2
J: TRDJ1
size: -
V: TRDV3
CDR3: CASTFLPKGTDKLIF
DNA: TGTGCCTCAACCTTCCTACCAAAGGGGACCGATAAACTCATCTTT

D: TRDD3
J: TRDJ1
size: few
V: TRDV2
CDR3: CACDTLLGDTDKLIF
DNA: TGTGCCTGTGACACCCTACTGGGGGACACCGATAAACTCATCTTT

D: TRDD3
J: TRDJ1
size: -
V: TRDV1
CDR3: CALGELRALIGIRLDTDKLIF
DNA: TGTGCTCTTGGGGAACTAAGGGCCCTAATAGGGATACGCCTTGACACCGATAAACTCATCTTT

D: TRDD3
J: TRDJ1
size: -
V: TRDV1
CDR3: CALGELGLPIVLGDLYTDKLIF
DNA: TGTGCTCTTGGGGAACTAGGTCTTCCCATAGTACTGGGGGACCTGTACACCGATAAACTCATCTTT

D: -
J: TRDJ1
size: -
V: TRDV1
CDR3: CALGGQRRSRSDVWKLIF
DNA: TGTGCTCTTGGGGGTCAGCGAAGGTCCAGATCGGATGTTTGGAAACTCATCTTT

D: TRDD3
J: TRDJ1
size: -
V: TRDV1
CDR3: CALGDLVLLGNTGPDKLIF
DNA: TGTGCTCTTGGGGATCTTGTACTACTGGGGAATACTGGCCCCGATAAACTCATCTTT

D: TRDD3
J: TRDJ1
size: -
V: TRDV3
CDR3: CAFSLLYWGFTIGGYTDKLIF
DNA: TGTGCCTTCTCCCTTCTATACTGGGGATTCACAATTGGGGGGTACACCGATAAACTCATCTTT

D: -
J: TRDJ1
size: -
V: TRDV1
CDR3: CALGKPLGIRHILARPGTDKLIF
DNA: TGTGCTCTTGGGAAACCCCTGGGCATACGGCATATACTCGCTAGACCTGGCACCGATAAACTCATCTTT

D: TRDD3
J: TRDJ1
size: -
V: TRDV1
CDR3: CALGVTPPTHNWGISFTDKLIF
DNA: TGTGCTCTTGGGGTCACTCCCCCAACTCACAACTGGGGGATCTCCTTCACCGATAAACTCATCTTT

D: TRDD3
J: TRDJ1
size: few
V: TRDV1
CDR3: CALGELGLPSSLYWGALTKLIF
DNA: TGTGCTCTTGGGGAACTAGGTCTTCCTTCCAGCCTTTACTGGGGGGCCCTCACTAAACTCATCTTT

D: TRDD3
J: TRDJ1
size: few
V: TRDV3
CDR3: CASRAFLVLLGDIGTDKLIF
DNA: TGTGCCTCCCGCGCCTTCCTTGTATTACTGGGGGATATCGGGACCGATAAACTCATCTTT

D: TRDD3
J: TRDJ1
size: medium-sized
V: TRDV1
CDR3: CALGVTSYHWGIGRTDKLIF
DNA: TGTGCTCTTGGGGTGACTTCCTACCACTGGGGGATTGGGAGGACCGATAAACTCATCTTT

D: -
J: TRDJ1
size: -
V: TRDV3
CDR3: CAFRVYEDYTDKLIF
DNA: TGTGCCTTTAGGGTCTACGAGGACTACACCGATAAACTCATCTTT

D: TRDD3
J: TRDJ1
size: -
V: TRDV1
CDR3: CALGEPTYWGIRVRRLIF
DNA: TGTGCTCTTGGGGAACCGACCTACTGGGGGATACGCGTACGTAGACTCATCTTT

D: -
J: TRDJ1
size: -
V: TRDV1
CDR3: CALGDGRGGTNKLIF
DNA: TGTGCTCTTGGGGACGGAAGGGGGGGGACGAATAAACTCATCTTT

D: -
J: TRDJ1
size: -
V: TRDV2
CDR3: CAFRDPGGTDKLIFGRGTRVTVEPSKMGPDKLIF
DNA: -

D: -
J: TRDJ1
size: -
V: TRDV1
CDR3: CALGERAFRLYWSIQADKLIF
DNA: TGTGCTCTTGGGGAACGGGCCTTCCGCTTGTACTGGAGTATACAGGCCGATAAACTCATCTTT

D: TRDD2
J: TRDJ1
size: medium-sized
V: TRDV1
CDR3: CALGDPPFLRVPGPTDKLIF
DNA: TGTGCTCTTGGGGATCCACCCTTCCTACGAGTTCCGGGGCCTACCGATAAACTCATCTTT

D: -
J: TRDJ1
size: -
V: TRDV1
CDR3: CALEARGWFLGWDNTDKLIF
DNA: TGTGCTCTTGAGGCCCGGGGGTGGTTCCTAGGGTGGGACAACACCGATAAACTCATCTTT

D: -
J: TRDJ1
size: -
V: TRDV1
CDR3: CALGGFLGVSDWAIRGCKLIF
DNA: TGTGCTCTTGGGGGCTTCCTCGGGGTGTCGGACTGGGCGATAAGGGGCTGTAAACTCATCTTT